This T cell receptor beta chain is from a study of cytomegalovirus exposure and HLA in healthy donors. For the study at large: Of about 390 genotyped donors, 80% to 85% grouped in the Caucasian-associated ancestry cluster.

Primers: 60 Vbeta forward and 13 Jbeta reverse. Sequencing was performed with immunoSEQ multiplex PCR; in TCRdb, only in-frame clones are kept and a portion is missing. The sample consists of 150,000 to 200,000 clones, 70% to 85% of them appearing once. Overall study findings and caveats: Most TCR sequences were uncommon, yet certain public TCRs appeared in many donors. Analysis was carried out at a later point, and it linked a missense DCLRE1C variant to TCR beta V- and J-gene trimming.

The V and J ends lost 0 bases and 3 bases respectively, with 9 bases between them. CDR1 is LNHDA and CDR2 is SQIVND in the germline V gene (reference sequence). CDR3 length equals 14 residues. Turning to this clone: Its antigen is still unknown.

Sequences were obtained from PBMCs. This TCR was recovered from a man between 18 and 35 years old in good health and CMV-seronegative. The chain recombines TRBV19 with TRBJ2-7, with TRBD1 as a possible D gene (6 bases). CDR3 nucleotide sequence: TGTGCCAGTAGTATAGATGGGGGCGGCTACGAGCAGTACTTC. This sequence encodes CASSIDGGGYEQYF.